The sequence of this T cell receptor (beta chain) was determined in a study of T cells in Graves' hyperthyroidism and ophthalmopathy. As for the study in general: Before any treatment, at initial diagnosis, peripheral blood was collected.

General observations from the study: Model output signaled ophthalmopathy a median 6.5 months ahead of onset.

TCR beta CDR3 regions were amplified from RNA. Carried out on the TCR CDR3, a first-round RT-PCR used the HTBI primer set. TCRdb ran MiXCR on the multiplex PCR reads and lists one entry per CDR3 protein. This sample has roughly 250,000 distinct CDR3 sequences; about 15% occur once, and the top ten carry around 30%. This clonotype has at least ten counts. Its antigen is currently unknown. The length of the CDR3 is 12 residues. The germline V and J ends were trimmed by 5 bases and 12 bases, with 11 bases remaining between them. CDR1 and CDR2 from the germline V gene are SGHVS and FQNEAQ. Patients were excluded because of uncontrolled infection, other autoimmune disease, pregnancy or lactation. In making diagnoses, clinical symptoms, serum thyroxine and TRAb, thyroid ultrasound and orbital computed tomography were all used.

What was sequenced was blood. This sequence joins TRBV7-8 and TRBJ2-6; D ambiguous. The receptor's source is a woman aged 18-30 years with Graves' ophthalmopathy. The CDR3 coding sequence is TGTGCCAGCAGCCCCGGTACGGGCGTCCTGACTTTC. As protein: CASSPGTGVLTF.